The sequence of this T cell receptor beta chain was determined in a study of Graves' ophthalmopathy and Graves' hyperthyroidism. Whole-study context: The blood sample was drawn at first diagnosis and before any treatment. Study results and caveats: Discriminating ophthalmopathy from stable hyperthyroidism, a 13-signature model attained a sensitivity of approximately 85% and a specificity of about 81%.

This clonotype was observed at least ten times. The antigen is undetermined. This CDR3 has 13 amino acids. The V end was cut by 10 bases, the J end by 0 bases, with 7 bases between. The V gene's germline CDR1 is SEHNR and CDR2 FQNEAQ (reference sequence). The diagnosis combined clinical symptoms, thyroxine, TRAb, thyroid ultrasound and orbital computed tomography scans. The PBMCs used were ones drawn from 7.5 to 10 ml of fresh peripheral blood. The authors amplified TCR beta CDR3 regions, and they did so from RNA transcripts for repertoire sequencing. First-round RT-PCR with HTBI primers preceded a second-round multiplex PCR. MiXCR, run by TCRdb on the multiplex PCR reads, gives a single entry per CDR3 protein. The table includes 400,000 or so distinct CDR3 sequences, approximately 15% detected once.

The origin of this receptor is a woman between 18 and 30 years old with stable Graves' hyperthyroidism. The chain couples TRBV7-9 to TRBJ1-6; no definite D call. Sequencing was done on a sample of peripheral blood. The DNA for the CDR3 is TGTGCCACCGTGAGCTCCTATAATTCACCCCTCCACTTT. Its protein is CATVSSYNSPLHF.